The 11 T cell receptor beta chains reported below all come from one sample, sequenced in a study of T-cell reconstitution after alpha-beta-depleted transplantation in children. TCRbeta library construction was performed incorporating unique molecular identifiers. Via MiXCR, TCRdb re-called the PCR reads, giving one row per CDR3 protein. Found here are approximately 430,000 distinct CDR3 sequences, 15% to 20% of them singletons; the top ten hold over 25%. Here the sequenced sample was PBMCs, mostly from graft donor cells, taken 360 days after TCRalphabeta/CD19-depleted stem cell transplant. All receptors come from a boy in the first two years of life who had a stem cell transplant for Wiskott-Aldrich syndrome, so the T cells may come from the graft donor.

This clonotype has at least ten counts. The chain links TRBV10-3 to TRBJ1-2; D is unresolved. The CDR3 sequence is 14 residues long. Trimming removed 2 bases at V and 0 bases at J, with 7 bases between. Per germline, CDR1 ENHRY and CDR2 SYGVKD. This CDR3 is CAISEAPANYGYTF. In DNA form, the CDR3 reads TGTGCCATCAGTGAGGCTCCAGCTAACTATGGCTACACCTTC.

This clonotype occurred a few times. This rearrangement joins TRBV11-2 to TRBJ2-4; the D gene is possibly TRBD1 (7 bases). This CDR3 spans 15 amino acids. Looked up from germline, CDR1 is SGHAT and CDR2 is FQNNGV. V shed 6 bases and J shed 0 bases, with 12 bases lying between them. Here the CDR3 reads CASRTGRIAKNIQYF. CDR3 coding DNA: TGTGCCAGCAGGACAGGGAGGATAGCCAAAAACATTCAGTACTTC.

The rearrangement uses TRBV10-3 and TRBJ2-1; D unresolved. From germline, CDR1 is ENHRY and CDR2 SYGVKD. V was pared by 4 bases and J by 5 bases, with 6 bases between. The CDR3 has 12 residues. CDR3 DNA: TGTGCCATCAGTGGCCCCAACAATGAGCAGTTCTTC. This translates into CAISGPNNEQFF.

This clonotype occurred a few times. The rearrangement joins TRBV20-1 to TRBJ2-7; 8 bases are a match to TRBD1. Looked up from germline, CDR1 is DFQATT and CDR2 is SNEGSKA (reference sequence). V lost 1 base and J lost 4; bases outside the gene matches: 6. This CDR3 spans 14 amino acids. CDR3 DNA sequence: TGCAGTGCTAGAGGGACAGGGTTTGGTTACGAGCAGTACTTC. Protein: CSARGTGFGYEQYF.

This clonotype was seen many times. This chain links TRBV5-1 with TRBJ2-3; D perhaps matches TRBD1 (5 bases). Germline CDR1 is SGHRS and CDR2 is YFSETQ. V lost 0 bases to trimming and J lost 3 bases, with 11 bases between them. The CDR3 extends over 15 amino acids. This chain's CDR3 is CASSLEVGRTDTQYF. As DNA, the CDR3 is TGCGCCAGCAGCTTGGAGGTGGGGCGGACAGATACGCAGTATTTT. Full variable domain (remainder filled in from reference TRBV5-1 and TRBJ2-3): KAGVTQTPRYLIKTRGQQVTLSCSPISGHRSVSWYQQTPGQGLQFLFEYFSETQRNKGNFPGRFSGRQFSNSRSEMNVSTLELGDSALYLCASSLEVGRTDTQYFGPGTRLTVL.

The chain has TRBV5-5 and TRBJ2-5; D is ambiguous. V was clipped by 4 bases and J by 6 bases, with 16 bases between them. CDR3 length equals 14 residues. Germline CDR1 is SGHKS and CDR2 is YYEKEE (reference sequence). The CDR3 nucleotides are TGTGCCAGCAGCCTAACCTCGCCCGACCAGACCCAGTACTTC. Protein product: CASSLTSPDQTQYF. The complete variable domain, with remaining parts taken from reference TRBV5-5 and TRBJ2-5, reads DAGVTQSPTHLIKTRGQQVTLRCSPISGHKSVSWYQQVLGQGPQFIFQYYEKEERGRGNFPDRFSARQFPNYSSELNVNALLLGDSALYLCASSLTSPDQTQYFGPGTRLLVL.

This clonotype was found a few times. This chain connects TRBV12-3 or TRBV12-4 to TRBJ1-5; D is possibly TRBD1 (5 bases). The CDR3 is 16 amino acids. V was pared by 4 bases and J by 0 bases, with 13 bases between. This CDR3 reads CASSYAWGYSNQPQHF. CDR3 DNA: TGTGCCAGCAGTTATGCCTGGGGGTATAGCAATCAGCCCCAGCATTTT.

This clonotype was observed a handful of times. The gene calls are TRBV21-1 and TRBJ2-5; TRBD1, the table's D call, lacks a check against the DNA. TRBV21-1 is termed a pseudogene. This CDR3 contains 14 residues. The CDR3 protein is CASSGSGGKETQYF. CDR3 DNA: TGTGCCAGCAGCGGGTCGGGGGGGAAAGAGACCCAGTACTTC.

The rearrangement joins TRBV28 to TRBJ1-1; 7 bases agree with TRBD1. The CDR3 is 15 amino acids. Trimming cost V 5 bases and J 4 bases; bases outside gene matches: 10. Germline CDR1 reads MDHEN; CDR2 reads SYDVKM. The CDR3 sequence is CASSPYRGTVTEAFF. DNA of the CDR3: TGTGCCAGCAGTCCCTACAGGGGAACGGTCACTGAAGCTTTCTTT.

The genes are TRBV20-1 and TRBJ2-7; 10 bases match TRBD2. The V segment lost 2 bases and the J segment 3 bases; nucleotides outside the gene matches: 4. The CDR3 is 14 amino acids. From germline, CDR1 is DFQATT and CDR2 SNEGSKA (reference sequence). The CDR3 DNA reads as TGCAGTGCTAGAACTAGCGGGGTCCGCTACGAGCAGTACTTC. Protein: CSARTSGVRYEQYF.

This clonotype was seen only a few times. The chain uses TRBV4-1 and TRBJ1-6; D not certain. The CDR3 loop spans 16 amino acids. Per germline, CDR1 MGHRA and CDR2 YSYEKL. Trimming removed 5 bases at V and 8 bases at J, with 19 bases between. This chain's CDR3 is CASSAGHDIFYSPLHF. DNA for the CDR3: TGCGCCAGCAGCGCAGGCCACGACATCTTCTATTCACCCCTCCACTTT.